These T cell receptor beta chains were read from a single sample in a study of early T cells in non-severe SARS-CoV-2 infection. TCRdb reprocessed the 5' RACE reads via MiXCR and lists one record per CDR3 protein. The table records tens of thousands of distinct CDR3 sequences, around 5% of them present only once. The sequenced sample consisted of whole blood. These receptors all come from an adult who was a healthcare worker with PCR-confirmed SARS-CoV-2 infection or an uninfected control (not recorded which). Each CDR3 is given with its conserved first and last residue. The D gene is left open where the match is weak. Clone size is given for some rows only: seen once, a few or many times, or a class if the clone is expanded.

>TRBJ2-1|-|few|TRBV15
TGTGCCACCAGCAGACGGACTATTGATGAGCAGTTCTTC
CATSRRTIDEQFF
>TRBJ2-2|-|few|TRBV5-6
TGTGCCAGCAGCTTGTACGGGGAGCTGTTTTTT
CASSLYGELFF
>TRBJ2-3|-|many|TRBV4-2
TGTGCCAGCAGCCAAGGGAGAGGACAGAGCACAGATACGCAGTATTTT
CASSQGRGQSTDTQYF
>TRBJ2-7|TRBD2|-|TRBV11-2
TGTGCCAGCAGCATGCTAGCGGGAAATTTCGAGCAGTACTTC
CASSMLAGNFEQYF
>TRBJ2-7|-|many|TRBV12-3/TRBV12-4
TGTGCCAGCACCTCTTATGGACAGCGCTACGAGCAGTACTTC
CASTSYGQRYEQYF
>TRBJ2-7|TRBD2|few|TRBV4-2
TGTGCCAGCAGCCAAATAGCGGGCGGCAACGAGCAGTACTTC
CASSQIAGGNEQYF
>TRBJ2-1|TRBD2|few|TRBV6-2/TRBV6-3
TGTGCCAGCAGTTCCGGACTAGCGGTTTACAATGAGCAGTTCTTC
CASSSGLAVYNEQFF
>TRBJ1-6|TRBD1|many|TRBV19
TGTGCCAGTAGCAACGGACAGGCGAGCTATAATTCACCCCTCCACTTT
CASSNGQASYNSPLHF
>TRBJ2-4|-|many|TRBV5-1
TGCGCCAGCAGCTTGCGAGGGGACCTAGCCAAAAACATTCAGTACTTC
CASSLRGDLAKNIQYF
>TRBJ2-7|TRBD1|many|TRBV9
TGTGCCAGCAGCCTCCGACAGGGGTACGAGCAGTACTTC
CASSLRQGYEQYF
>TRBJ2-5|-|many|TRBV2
TGTGCCAGCAGGTCTAGTTTAGGAGAGACCCAGTACTTC
CASRSSLGETQYF
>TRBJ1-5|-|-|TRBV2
TGTGCCAGCAGTAAAGACAGGCCAAATCAGCCCCAGCATTTT
CASSKDRPNQPQHF
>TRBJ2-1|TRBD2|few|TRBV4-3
TGCGCCAGCAGCCGAAATATAGCGGGAGCCTCCTACAATGAGCAGTTCTTC
CASSRNIAGASYNEQFF
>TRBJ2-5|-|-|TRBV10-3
TGTGCCGCCCGGGACCAAGTGGAGACCCAGTACTTC
CAARDQVETQYF
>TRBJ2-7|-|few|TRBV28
TGTGCCAGCAGTTTAGAGGCGTTTGGCGAGACCTACGAGCAGTACTTC
CASSLEAFGETYEQYF
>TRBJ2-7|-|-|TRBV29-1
TGCAGCGTGGGGCATCCCTACGAGCAGTACTTC
CSVGHPYEQYF
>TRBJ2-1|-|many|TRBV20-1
TGCAGTGCTAGCCCCCCGGGACGGTACAATGAGCAGTTCTTC
CSASPPGRYNEQFF
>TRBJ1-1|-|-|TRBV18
TGTGCCAGCTCTCCCCACCCGGACGGCACTGAAGCTTTCTTT
CASSPHPDGTEAFF
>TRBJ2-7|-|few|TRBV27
TGTGCCAGCAGTCCTCCGGCCCTTAGCCACGAGCAGTACTTC
CASSPPALSHEQYF
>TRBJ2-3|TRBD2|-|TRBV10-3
TGTGCCATCAGTAGCGGGAGGCCCCCCAGTACGGATACGCAGTATTTT
CAISSGRPPSTDTQYF
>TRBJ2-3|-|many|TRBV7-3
TGTGCCAGCAGCTTAGACCGGAAATATACGCAGTATTTT
CASSLDRKYTQYF
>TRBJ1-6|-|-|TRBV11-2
TGTGCCAGCAGCTCTCCACTGGGCGTACGTGATTCACCCCTCCACTTT
CASSSPLGVRDSPLHF
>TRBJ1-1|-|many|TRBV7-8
TGTGCCAGCAGCTTCCGGCGTTTGAACACTGAAGCTTTCTTT
CASSFRRLNTEAFF
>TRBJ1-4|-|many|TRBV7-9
TGTGCCAGCAGCTTACCGACGGTTACTAATGAAAAACTGTTTTTT
CASSLPTVTNEKLFF
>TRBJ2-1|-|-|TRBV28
TGTGCCAGCAGTCCCCCGGGGGAGTCTTCTGAGCAGTTCTTC
CASSPPGESSEQFF
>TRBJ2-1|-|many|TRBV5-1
TGCGCCAGCAGCTTGGCTCAGGGCAACAATGAGCAGTTCTTC
CASSLAQGNNEQFF
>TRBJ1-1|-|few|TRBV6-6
TGTGCCAGCAGCCCCCTAGGCCGTGCTTTCACTGAAGCTTTCTTT
CASSPLGRAFTEAFF
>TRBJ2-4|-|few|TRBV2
TGTGCCAGCAGTGAAGGGGTAGCCAAAAACATTCAGTACTTC
CASSEGVAKNIQYF